A selection of T cell receptor beta chains follows, all from one sample in a study of blood T cell repertoires in COVID-19. Some clones are missing from TCRdb's copy, which holds only in-frame ones; the method was immunoSEQ multiplex PCR. The data show some 170,000 clones, approximately 82% seen once. The source material was PBMCs or T cells enriched from blood (not recorded which). These receptors came from a middle-aged man who had recovered from COVID-19. CDR3s include the opening cysteine and the closing phenylalanine or tryptophan. D genes are given only for firm matches. Part of the rows lack a size; the others show once, few, many or a class for expanded clones.

>TRBJ2-7|TRBD1|few|TRBV5-4|14
CASSWGQGNYEQYF
TGTGCCAGCAGCTGGGGACAGGGGAACTACGAGCAGTACTTC
>TRBJ1-2|NA|NA|TRBV2|15
CASSEAYSGNYGYTF
TGTGCCAGCAGTGAAGCGTACTCTGGTAACTATGGCTACACCTTC
>TRBJ2-5|TRBD1|NA|TRBV7-7|15
CASSRDRAGGETQYF
TGTGCTAGCAGCCGGGACAGGGCCGGGGGGGAGACCCAGTACTTC
>TRBJ1-2|NA|NA|TRBV15|14
CATSRDSGFYGYTF
TGTGCCACCAGCAGAGATTCGGGGTTCTATGGCTACACCTTC
>TRBJ2-3|TRBD2|NA|TRBV5-5|16
CASSYLSGGATDTQYF
TGTGCCAGCAGCTACCTGAGCGGGGGGGCGACAGATACGCAGTATTTT
>TRBJ2-5|NA|NA|TRBV18|14
CASSPPSNKETQYF
TGTGCCAGCTCACCACCAAGTAACAAAGAGACCCAGTACTTC
>TRBJ2-5|TRBD1|few|TRBV5-1|13
CASSIDRGETQYF
TGCGCCAGCAGCATCGACAGGGGAGAGACCCAGTACTTC
>TRBJ2-7|TRBD1|few|TRBV19|15
CASSTTGQGAYEQYF
TGTGCCAGTAGTACAACGGGACAGGGCGCCTACGAGCAGTACTTC
>TRBJ2-4|NA|NA|TRBV29-1|17
CSVTTGLGARAKNIQYF
TGCAGCGTTACCACGGGATTGGGGGCAAGGGCCAAAAACATTCAGTACTTC
>TRBJ2-1|NA|NA|TRBV5-1|12
CASSPARGQQFF
TGCGCCAGCAGCCCGGCAAGGGGTCAGCAGTTCTTC
>TRBJ1-5|NA|NA|TRBV18|14
CASSPEYSNQPQHF
TGTGCCAGCTCACCGGAGTATAGCAATCAGCCCCAGCATTTT
>TRBJ2-3|NA|NA|TRBV3-1/TRBV3-2|14
CASSPDRRKNTQYF
TGTGCCAGCAGCCCCGACAGACGCAAGAATACGCAGTATTTT
>TRBJ2-3|TRBD1|once|TRBV5-1|13
CASGDRPTDTQYF
TGCGCCAGCGGGGACAGACCGACAGATACGCAGTATTTT
>TRBJ2-7|NA|NA|TRBV29-1|14
CSVAGQTISYEQYF
TGCAGCGTTGCAGGACAGACGATCTCCTACGAGCAGTACTTC
>TRBJ1-3|TRBD1|NA|TRBV3-1/TRBV3-2|16
CASSQERTGSGNTIYF
TGTGCCAGCAGCCAAGAAAGGACAGGGTCTGGAAACACCATATATTTT
>TRBJ1-2|TRBD1|NA|TRBV7-2|17
CASSASGTANDNYGYTF
TGTGCCAGCAGCGCTAGCGGGACAGCCAACGATAACTATGGCTACACCTTC
>TRBJ1-4|NA|once|TRBV4-1|11
CASSHSGERVF
TGCGCCAGCAGCCACTCCGGTGAGCGCGTTTTT
>TRBJ2-5|NA|NA|TRBV19|14
CASSMRGRGETQYF
TGTGCCAGTAGTATGAGGGGGAGAGGAGAGACCCAGTACTTC
>TRBJ2-3|TRBD2|NA|TRBV2|17
CASSEGGLAGGTDTQYF
TGTGCCAGCAGTGAAGGGGGACTAGCGGGGGGCACAGATACGCAGTATTTT
>TRBJ1-1|NA|NA|TRBV9|16
CASSVEGGRGNTEAFF
TGTGCCAGCAGCGTAGAAGGAGGTCGGGGGAACACTGAAGCTTTCTTT
>TRBJ2-5|NA|NA|TRBV2|15
CASSVQGTAQETQYF
TGTGCCAGCAGTGTTCAGGGGACGGCTCAGGAGACCCAGTACTTC
>TRBJ1-5|TRBD1|NA|TRBV19|15
CASSKDAGGSQPQHF
TGTGCCAGTAGTAAAGATGCAGGGGGCTCTCAGCCCCAGCATTTT
>TRBJ2-1|TRBD2|NA|TRBV19|15
CASRDPGREASKQFF
TGTGCCAGTAGGGATCCGGGCCGGGAGGCGAGCAAGCAGTTCTTC
>TRBJ1-2|TRBD1|NA|TRBV30|14
CAWSKQGAVSGYTF
TGTGCCTGGAGCAAACAGGGGGCAGTTAGCGGCTACACCTTC
>TRBJ1-6|NA|NA|TRBV5-1|16
CASSLVGGSYNSPLHF
TGCGCCAGCAGCTTGGTTGGAGGGAGCTATAATTCACCCCTCCACTTT
>TRBJ1-4|NA|NA|TRBV15|20
CATSRSPGRRGGVSNEKLFF
TGTGCCACCAGCAGATCCCCCGGACGAAGGGGAGGGGTTAGTAATGAAAAACTGTTTTTT
>TRBJ2-7|NA|NA|TRBV19|15
CASSLTMGGTYEQYF
TGTGCCAGTAGTCTCACAATGGGGGGTACCTACGAGCAGTACTTC
>TRBJ2-1|TRBD2|NA|TRBV3-1/TRBV3-2|16
CASSQTSGGARDEQFF
TGTGCCAGCAGCCAGACTAGCGGGGGGGCGAGGGATGAGCAGTTCTTC
>TRBJ1-5|NA|few|TRBV7-9|12
CASSLSNQPQHF
TGTGCCAGCAGCCTTAGCAATCAGCCCCAGCATTTT
>TRBJ1-3|NA|NA|TRBV5-1|14
CASSFGQGRNTIYF
TGCGCCAGCAGCTTTGGTCAGGGGAGAAACACCATATATTTT
>TRBJ1-5|NA|NA|TRBV5-4|14
CASSSRDSGGPQHF
TGTGCCAGCAGCTCCCGGGACTCCGGCGGGCCCCAGCATTTT
>TRBJ2-7|NA|NA|TRBV27|16
CASSLLGGRSSYEQYF
TGTGCCAGCAGTTTATTAGGGGGACGGAGCTCCTACGAGCAGTACTTC
>TRBJ2-5|NA|once|TRBV5-1|15
CASSRDTRFQETQYF
TGCGCCAGCAGCCGGGACACCCGGTTCCAAGAGACCCAGTACTTC
>TRBJ1-3|NA|NA|TRBV30|15
CAWRSGLTSGNTIYF
TGTGCCTGGAGGTCAGGACTGACCTCTGGAAACACCATATATTTT
>TRBJ2-1|TRBD1|NA|TRBV5-4|16
CASSTPTGMTYNEQFF
TGTGCCAGCAGCACACCGACAGGGATGACCTACAATGAGCAGTTCTTC
>TRBJ1-2|NA|NA|TRBV28|15
CASSLSGTKIYGYTF
TGTGCCAGCAGTTTGTCAGGGACAAAGATCTATGGCTACACCTTC
>TRBJ2-5|TRBD2|NA|TRBV5-1|16
CASSLVASGGQETQYF
TGCGCCAGCAGCTTGGTGGCTAGCGGGGGACAAGAGACCCAGTACTTC
>TRBJ2-7|NA|NA|TRBV3-1/TRBV3-2|14
CASSRVRRSGEQYF
TGTGCCAGCAGCCGCGTCAGGAGGTCGGGCGAGCAGTACTTC
>TRBJ2-2|NA|NA|TRBV5-5|15
CASMRGTLNTGELFF
TGTGCCAGCATGCGTGGGACATTAAACACCGGGGAGCTGTTTTTT
>TRBJ1-6|NA|NA|TRBV5-1|14
CASSAIEPASPLHF
TGCGCCAGCAGCGCGATAGAGCCCGCTTCACCCCTCCACTTT
>TRBJ2-3|NA|NA|TRBV6-4|13
CASSDNDRDTQYF
TGTGCCAGCAGTGACAACGACAGGGATACGCAGTATTTT
>TRBJ2-2|NA|few|TRBV3-1/TRBV3-2|14
CASSQVANTGELFF
TGTGCCAGCAGCCAAGTCGCGAACACCGGGGAGCTGTTTTTT